This T cell receptor (beta chain) comes out of a study of sequential checkpoint blockade in melanoma. Looking at the study overall: Each arm's sequence ended with maintenance nivolumab.

Treatment specified: randomized to nivolumab then ipilimumab (arm A) or the reverse (arm B). None of the patients previously received DNA-damaging chemotherapy. Profiled with immunoSEQ multiplex PCR; TCRdb holds only in-frame clones, not every one. The sample lists some 26,000 clones; roughly 76% were seen once. Germline V gene data show CDR1 as SGDLS and CDR2 as YYNGEE. CDR3 length equals 15 residues. The V end was cut by 0 bases, the J end by 3 bases, with 10 bases between. The rearrangement links TRBV9 to TRBJ1-5, with D maybe TRBD1 (6 bases). This material consisted of CD8+ T cells sorted from blood (inferred from file names), taken from a patient given nivolumab and ipilimumab in sequence. The clonotype originates from a human donor with melanoma. The CDR3 DNA reads TGTGCCAGCAGCGTAGGTGGACAGACCAATCAGCCCCAGCATTTT. This translates into CASSVGGQTNQPQHF.